This TCR beta chain was recovered during a study of cytomegalovirus exposure and HLA in healthy donors. Overall study context: As an earlier analysis found, some 180 million T cells yielded 90 million to 140 million unique TCR beta sequences. Study-level points and caveats: Roughly uniform depth of sequencing across donors was assumed in presence/absence analyses. Looking again later, the authors saw that most CMV-associated TCR beta chains seemed HLA-restricted.

This clone was counted a single time. Its antigen remains unidentified. Germline assignment: CDR1 SGHRS and CDR2 YFSETQ. Trimming removed 0 bases at V and 4 bases at J, with 16 bases between. The CDR3 totals 16 residues. 60 Vbeta and 13 Jbeta primers were used in PCR. The protocol was immunoSEQ multiplex PCR, while the TCRdb copy is restricted to in-frame clones and leaves out a portion. Of approximately 100,000 clones listed, 77% are singletons. The sequence derives from a man between 35 and 55 years old in good health and CMV-seropositive. The rearrangement links TRBV5-1 to TRBJ1-2; no definite D call. The sample taken for sequencing was PBMCs. CDR3: CASSLEGREHLYGYTF. CDR3 DNA sequence: TGCGCCAGCAGCTTGGAAGGCCGGGAACACCTCTATGGCTACACCTTC.